A selection of T cell receptor beta chains follows, all from one sample in a study of blood T cell repertoires in COVID-19. This table comes from immunoSEQ multiplex PCR, and its TCRdb copy is limited to in-frame clones, with some not included. The table shows under 350,000 clones, with over 85% occurring only once. The sample comprised peripheral blood. These receptors all stem from a woman in her 30s with COVID-19, enrolled during active disease. CDR3s include the opening cysteine and the closing phenylalanine or tryptophan. The D gene is left open where the match is weak. Part of the rows lack a size; the others show once, few, many or a class for expanded clones.

j_call: TRBJ1-1
d_call: TRBD1
clone_size: NA
v_call: TRBV7-9
cdr3_aa: CASSRQGENTEAFF
cdr3_nt: TGTGCCAGCAGCCGACAGGGGGAGAACACTGAAGCTTTCTTT

j_call: TRBJ2-7
d_call: NA
clone_size: NA
v_call: TRBV3-1/TRBV3-2
cdr3_aa: CASSRLSLYEQYF
cdr3_nt: TGTGCCAGCAGCCGATTGTCACTCTACGAGCAGTACTTC

j_call: TRBJ2-3
d_call: NA
clone_size: NA
v_call: TRBV5-1
cdr3_aa: CASTEQGTDTQYF
cdr3_nt: TGCGCCAGCACGGAACAGGGCACAGATACGCAGTATTTT

j_call: TRBJ1-2
d_call: NA
clone_size: NA
v_call: TRBV5-4
cdr3_aa: CASSSAGDPGYTF
cdr3_nt: TGTGCCAGCAGCTCCGCGGGGGACCCTGGCTACACCTTC

j_call: TRBJ1-3
d_call: TRBD1
clone_size: NA
v_call: TRBV4-1
cdr3_aa: CASSQEGTAGNTIYF
cdr3_nt: TGCGCCAGCAGCCAAGAGGGGACAGCTGGAAACACCATATATTTT

j_call: TRBJ1-2
d_call: NA
clone_size: NA
v_call: TRBV14
cdr3_aa: CASSQDGLYGYTF
cdr3_nt: TGTGCCAGCAGCCAAGACGGTCTCTATGGCTACACCTTC

j_call: TRBJ1-4
d_call: TRBD1
clone_size: NA
v_call: TRBV6-5
cdr3_aa: CASSRQGAREKLFF
cdr3_nt: TGTGCCAGCAGTCGACAGGGGGCTCGGGAAAAACTGTTTTTT

j_call: TRBJ2-3
d_call: TRBD2
clone_size: once
v_call: TRBV7-3
cdr3_aa: CASSSGGAVDTQYF
cdr3_nt: TGTGCCAGCAGCTCCGGGGGGGCAGTAGATACGCAGTATTTT

j_call: TRBJ1-3
d_call: TRBD1
clone_size: once
v_call: TRBV27
cdr3_aa: CASSRGQGTGNTIYF
cdr3_nt: TGTGCCAGCAGTCGGGGACAGGGGACGGGAAACACCATATATTTT

j_call: TRBJ1-1
d_call: TRBD1
clone_size: NA
v_call: TRBV5-1
cdr3_aa: CASSTRQGALGTEAFF
cdr3_nt: TGCGCCAGCAGCACCCGACAGGGGGCGCTGGGCACTGAAGCTTTCTTT

j_call: TRBJ2-1
d_call: NA
clone_size: NA
v_call: TRBV24-1
cdr3_aa: CATSEPTNGDNEQFF
cdr3_nt: TGTGCCACCAGTGAACCTACCAACGGGGACAATGAGCAGTTCTTC

j_call: TRBJ1-1
d_call: NA
clone_size: NA
v_call: TRBV2
cdr3_aa: CASMWQGRTEAFF
cdr3_nt: TGTGCCAGCATGTGGCAGGGGCGGACTGAAGCTTTCTTT

j_call: TRBJ2-7
d_call: TRBD2
clone_size: NA
v_call: TRBV5-1
cdr3_aa: CASSYFSGDYEQYF
cdr3_nt: TGCGCCAGCAGTTACTTTAGCGGGGACTACGAGCAGTACTTC

j_call: TRBJ1-3
d_call: TRBD1
clone_size: NA
v_call: TRBV6-5
cdr3_aa: CASSYSGQRTGNTIYF
cdr3_nt: TGTGCCAGCAGTTATTCGGGACAGAGAACTGGAAACACCATATATTTT

j_call: TRBJ2-1
d_call: TRBD2
clone_size: NA
v_call: TRBV18
cdr3_aa: CASSPTGGNEQFF
cdr3_nt: TGTGCCAGCTCACCGACGGGGGGGAATGAGCAGTTCTTC

j_call: TRBJ1-4
d_call: NA
clone_size: NA
v_call: TRBV14
cdr3_aa: CASSRGTPAGRLFF
cdr3_nt: TGTGCCAGCAGCCGGGGGACCCCCGCCGGGAGACTGTTTTTT

j_call: TRBJ1-1
d_call: TRBD1
clone_size: NA
v_call: TRBV6-5
cdr3_aa: CASGTGMNTEAFF
cdr3_nt: TGTGCCAGCGGGACAGGCATGAACACTGAAGCTTTCTTT

j_call: TRBJ1-1
d_call: NA
clone_size: NA
v_call: TRBV5-6
cdr3_aa: CASSLAGADTEAFF
cdr3_nt: TGTGCCAGCAGCTTGGCGGGAGCGGACACTGAAGCTTTCTTT

j_call: TRBJ1-2
d_call: NA
clone_size: NA
v_call: TRBV5-1
cdr3_aa: CASSLNLEIDKGYTF
cdr3_nt: TGCGCCAGCAGCTTGAACCTAGAAATTGATAAGGGCTACACCTTC

j_call: TRBJ2-3
d_call: TRBD2
clone_size: NA
v_call: TRBV2
cdr3_aa: CASTISGDTDTQYF
cdr3_nt: TGTGCCAGCACCATTAGCGGGGACACAGATACGCAGTATTTT

j_call: TRBJ2-1
d_call: NA
clone_size: NA
v_call: TRBV4-1
cdr3_aa: CASSQVTAMDEQFF
cdr3_nt: TGCGCCAGCAGCCAAGTTACAGCCATGGATGAGCAGTTCTTC

j_call: TRBJ1-5
d_call: TRBD1
clone_size: few
v_call: TRBV29-1
cdr3_aa: CSVDSGTGNQPQHF
cdr3_nt: TGCAGCGTTGATTCCGGGACAGGGAATCAGCCCCAGCATTTT

j_call: TRBJ2-7
d_call: NA
clone_size: NA
v_call: TRBV2
cdr3_aa: CASSGDEQYF
cdr3_nt: TGTGCCAGCAGTGGAGACGAGCAGTACTTC

j_call: TRBJ1-1
d_call: TRBD1
clone_size: NA
v_call: TRBV11-3
cdr3_aa: CASSFRGKAFF
cdr3_nt: TGTGCCAGCAGCTTCAGGGGGAAAGCTTTCTTT

j_call: TRBJ2-7
d_call: NA
clone_size: few
v_call: TRBV19
cdr3_aa: CASSILGQFYEQYF
cdr3_nt: TGTGCCAGTAGTATACTTGGACAGTTCTACGAGCAGTACTTC

j_call: TRBJ2-7
d_call: NA
clone_size: NA
v_call: TRBV7-9
cdr3_aa: CASSPGSYEQYF
cdr3_nt: TGTGCCAGCAGCCCAGGTTCCTACGAGCAGTACTTC

j_call: TRBJ1-1
d_call: NA
clone_size: NA
v_call: TRBV3-1/TRBV3-2
cdr3_aa: CASSQELRAHNTEAFF
cdr3_nt: TGTGCCAGCAGCCAAGAACTTCGTGCCCATAACACTGAAGCTTTCTTT

j_call: TRBJ2-3
d_call: NA
clone_size: NA
v_call: TRBV5-1
cdr3_aa: CASSLTAEKRTDTQYF
cdr3_nt: TGCGCCAGCAGCTTAACAGCGGAAAAACGCACAGATACGCAGTATTTT

j_call: TRBJ2-7
d_call: NA
clone_size: NA
v_call: TRBV5-1
cdr3_aa: CASSYGRGYEQYF
cdr3_nt: TGCGCCAGCAGCTATGGACGGGGCTACGAGCAGTACTTC

j_call: TRBJ1-6
d_call: NA
clone_size: NA
v_call: TRBV7-8
cdr3_aa: CASSLDGGKETPLHF
cdr3_nt: TGTGCCAGCAGCTTAGATGGGGGGAAAGAGACACCCCTCCACTTT

j_call: TRBJ2-3
d_call: TRBD2
clone_size: NA
v_call: TRBV19
cdr3_aa: CASSPTGVAGIDTQYF
cdr3_nt: TGTGCCAGTAGCCCGACCGGGGTAGCGGGGATAGATACGCAGTATTTT

j_call: TRBJ2-1
d_call: TRBD2
clone_size: NA
v_call: TRBV11-3
cdr3_aa: CASSQAGAKGNEQFF
cdr3_nt: TGTGCCAGCAGCCAAGCGGGGGCCAAAGGCAATGAGCAGTTCTTC

j_call: TRBJ1-1
d_call: TRBD1
clone_size: NA
v_call: TRBV6-5
cdr3_aa: CASRRTGNTEAFF
cdr3_nt: TGTGCCAGCAGGCGGACAGGGAACACTGAAGCTTTCTTT

j_call: TRBJ1-3
d_call: TRBD1
clone_size: NA
v_call: TRBV2
cdr3_aa: CASSETGISGNTIYF
cdr3_nt: TGTGCCAGCAGTGAGACAGGGATCTCTGGAAACACCATATATTTT

j_call: TRBJ2-7
d_call: TRBD1
clone_size: NA
v_call: TRBV4-3
cdr3_aa: CASREDRSSDEQYF
cdr3_nt: TGCGCCAGCAGGGAGGACAGGTCTTCCGACGAGCAGTACTTC

j_call: TRBJ1-5
d_call: TRBD1
clone_size: once
v_call: TRBV12-5
cdr3_aa: CASGLVLGGGPRAQHF
cdr3_nt: TGTGCTAGTGGTTTGGTACTTGGAGGGGGCCCCCGGGCCCAGCATTTT

j_call: TRBJ1-6
d_call: TRBD1
clone_size: NA
v_call: TRBV6-6
cdr3_aa: CASTGTGEFYNSPLHF
cdr3_nt: TGTGCCAGCACTGGGACAGGAGAATTCTATAATTCACCCCTCCACTTT

j_call: TRBJ2-3
d_call: TRBD2
clone_size: NA
v_call: TRBV5-4
cdr3_aa: CASSPGTTRTPVSSTDTQYF
cdr3_nt: TGTGCCAGCAGCCCCGGGACTACGCGAACCCCAGTTTCTAGCACAGATACGCAGTATTTT

j_call: TRBJ1-2
d_call: NA
clone_size: NA
v_call: TRBV7-2
cdr3_aa: CASSLGGTANYGYTF
cdr3_nt: TGTGCCAGCAGCCTGGGGGGGACGGCCAACTATGGCTACACCTTC

j_call: TRBJ1-4
d_call: TRBD1
clone_size: NA
v_call: TRBV4-2
cdr3_aa: CASSQDVAGTDVTEKLFF
cdr3_nt: TGTGCCAGCAGCCAAGATGTAGCAGGGACAGACGTTACTGAAAAACTGTTTTTT